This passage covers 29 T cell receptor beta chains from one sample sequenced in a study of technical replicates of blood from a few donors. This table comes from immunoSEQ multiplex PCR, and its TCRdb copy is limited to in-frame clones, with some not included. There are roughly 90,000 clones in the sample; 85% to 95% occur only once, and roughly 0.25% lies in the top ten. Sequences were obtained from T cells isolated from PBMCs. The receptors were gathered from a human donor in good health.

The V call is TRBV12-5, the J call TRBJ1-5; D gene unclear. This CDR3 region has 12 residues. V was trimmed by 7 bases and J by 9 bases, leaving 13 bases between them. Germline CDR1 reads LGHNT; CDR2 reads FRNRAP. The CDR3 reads CASAAGNGPQHF. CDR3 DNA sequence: TGTGCTAGTGCGGCGGGCAATGGGCCCCAGCATTTT.

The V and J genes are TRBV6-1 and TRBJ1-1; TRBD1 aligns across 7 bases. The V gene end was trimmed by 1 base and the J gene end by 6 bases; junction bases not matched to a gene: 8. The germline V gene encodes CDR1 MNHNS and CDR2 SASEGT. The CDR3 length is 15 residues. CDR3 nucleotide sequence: TGTGCCAGCAGTGAAGGGGTGATAGGGGGCTCTGAAGCTTTCTTT. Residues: CASSEGVIGGSEAFF.

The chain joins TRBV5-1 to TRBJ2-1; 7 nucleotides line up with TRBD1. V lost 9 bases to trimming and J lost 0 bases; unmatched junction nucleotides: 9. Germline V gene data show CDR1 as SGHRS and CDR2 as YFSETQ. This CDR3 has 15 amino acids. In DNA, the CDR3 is TGCGCCACTGCTGTGGGACAGAGCTCCTACAATGAGCAGTTCTTC. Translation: CATAVGQSSYNEQFF.

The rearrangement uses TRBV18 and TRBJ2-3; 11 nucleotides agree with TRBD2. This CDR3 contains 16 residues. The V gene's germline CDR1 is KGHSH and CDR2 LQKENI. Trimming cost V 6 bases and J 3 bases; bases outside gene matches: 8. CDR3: CASSLGLAVGTDTQYF. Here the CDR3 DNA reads TGTGCCAGCTCGCTGGGACTAGCGGTGGGGACAGATACGCAGTATTTT. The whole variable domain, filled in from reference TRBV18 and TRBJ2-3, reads NAGVMQNPRHLVRRRGQEARLRCSPMKGHSHVYWYRQLPEEGLKFMVYLQKENIIDESGMPKERFSAEFPKEGPSILRIQQVVRGDSAAYFCASSLGLAVGTDTQYFGPGTRLTVL.

This chain's CDR3 is CASSNPGTSGSSCEQYF. The CDR3 DNA reads TGTGCCAGCAGCAATCCCGGGACTAGCGGGAGCTCATGCGAGCAGTACTTC. The rearrangement uses TRBV21-1 and TRBJ2-7; no DNA check was done on the table's D call, TRBD2. TRBV21-1 is a pseudogene. The CDR3 is made up of 17 amino acids.

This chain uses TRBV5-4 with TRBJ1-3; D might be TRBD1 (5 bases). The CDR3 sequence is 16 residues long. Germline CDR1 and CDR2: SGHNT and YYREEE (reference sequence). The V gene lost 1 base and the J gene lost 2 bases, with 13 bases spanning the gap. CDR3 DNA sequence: TGTGCCAGCAGCTTGCTTGGCGGGGGGACTGGAAACACCATATATTTT. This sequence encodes CASSLLGGGTGNTIYF.

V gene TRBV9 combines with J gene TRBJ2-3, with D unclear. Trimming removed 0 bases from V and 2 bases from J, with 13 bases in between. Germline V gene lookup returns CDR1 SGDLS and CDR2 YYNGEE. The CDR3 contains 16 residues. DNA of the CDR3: TGTGCCAGCAGCGTAGATGCGACACCACACACAGATACGCAGTATTTT. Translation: CASSVDATPHTDTQYF.

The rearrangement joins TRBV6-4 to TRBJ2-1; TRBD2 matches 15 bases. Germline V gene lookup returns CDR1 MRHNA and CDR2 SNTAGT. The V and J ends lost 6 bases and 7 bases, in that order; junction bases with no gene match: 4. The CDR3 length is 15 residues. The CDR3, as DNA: TGTGCCAGCAGCCATGGACTAGCGGGAGGGAATGAGCAGTTCTTC. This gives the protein CASSHGLAGGNEQFF.

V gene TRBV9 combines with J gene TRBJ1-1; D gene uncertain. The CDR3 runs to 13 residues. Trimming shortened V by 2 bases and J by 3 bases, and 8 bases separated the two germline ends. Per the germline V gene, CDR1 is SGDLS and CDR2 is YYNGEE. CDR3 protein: CASSVSDHTEAFF. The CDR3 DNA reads TGTGCCAGCAGCGTTTCAGATCACACTGAAGCTTTCTTT.

CDR3 coding DNA: TGTGCCAGCAGTGGGTCTACTATAAGGGGGCCGGGAAACACCATATATTTT. This codes for CASSGSTIRGPGNTIYF. The chain recombines TRBV2 with TRBJ1-3; 7 bases match TRBD1. With 4 bases clipped from V and 4 bases from J, the junction kept 13 bases outside the gene matches. This CDR3 comprises 17 residues. Germline values: CDR1 SNHLY, CDR2 FYNNEI.

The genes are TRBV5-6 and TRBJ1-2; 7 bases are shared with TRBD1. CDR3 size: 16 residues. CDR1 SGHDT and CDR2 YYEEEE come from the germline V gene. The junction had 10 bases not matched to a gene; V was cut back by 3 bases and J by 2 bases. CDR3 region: CASSSSQGEFNYGYTF. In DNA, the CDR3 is TGTGCCAGCAGCTCCTCGCAGGGGGAGTTCAACTATGGCTACACCTTC.

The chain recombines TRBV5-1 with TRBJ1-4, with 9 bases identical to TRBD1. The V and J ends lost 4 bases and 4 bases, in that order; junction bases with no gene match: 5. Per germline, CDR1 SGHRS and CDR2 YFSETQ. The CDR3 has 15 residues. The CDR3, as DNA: TGCGCCAGCAGCCTCGAGGGACAGGGTAATGAAAAACTGTTTTTT. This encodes CASSLEGQGNEKLFF.

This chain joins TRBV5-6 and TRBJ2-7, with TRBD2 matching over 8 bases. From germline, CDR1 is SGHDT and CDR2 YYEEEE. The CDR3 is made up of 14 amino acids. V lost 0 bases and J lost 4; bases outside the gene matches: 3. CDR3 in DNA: TGTGCCAGCAGCTTGGCAGCGGGGGTTTACGAGCAGTACTTC. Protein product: CASSLAAGVYEQYF.

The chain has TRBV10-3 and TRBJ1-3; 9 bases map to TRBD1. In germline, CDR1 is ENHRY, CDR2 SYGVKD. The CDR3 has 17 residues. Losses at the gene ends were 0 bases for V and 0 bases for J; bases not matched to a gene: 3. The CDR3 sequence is CAISESATGGSGNTIYF. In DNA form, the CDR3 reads TGTGCCATCAGTGAGTCCGCGACAGGGGGCTCTGGAAACACCATATATTTT.

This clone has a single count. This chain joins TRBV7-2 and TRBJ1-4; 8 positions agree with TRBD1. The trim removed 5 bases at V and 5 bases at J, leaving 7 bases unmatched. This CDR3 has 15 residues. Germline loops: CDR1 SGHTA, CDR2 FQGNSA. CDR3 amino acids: CASSHRDRPNEKLFF. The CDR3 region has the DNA TGTGCCAGCAGCCACCGGGACAGGCCCAATGAAAAACTGTTTTTT.

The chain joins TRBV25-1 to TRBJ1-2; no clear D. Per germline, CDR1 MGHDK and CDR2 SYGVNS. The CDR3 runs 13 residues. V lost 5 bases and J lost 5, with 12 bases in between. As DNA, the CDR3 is TGTGCCAGCAGTTTTACCGGGGTGTATGGCTACACCTTC. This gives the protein CASSFTGVYGYTF.

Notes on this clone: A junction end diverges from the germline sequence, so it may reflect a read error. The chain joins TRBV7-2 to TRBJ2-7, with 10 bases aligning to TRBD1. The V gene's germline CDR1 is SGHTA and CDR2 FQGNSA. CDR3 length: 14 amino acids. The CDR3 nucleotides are TGTGCCAGCAGCTTCCGGGACAGGGGTATTGACAAGGACTTC. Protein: CASSFRDRGIDKDF.

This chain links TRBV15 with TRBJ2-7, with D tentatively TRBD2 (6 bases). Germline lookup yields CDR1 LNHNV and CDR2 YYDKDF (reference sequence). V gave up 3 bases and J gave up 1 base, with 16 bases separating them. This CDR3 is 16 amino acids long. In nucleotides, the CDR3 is TGTGCCACCAGCAGGGGGGGACCGGACGGTTCCTACGAGCAGTACTTC. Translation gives CATSRGGPDGSYEQYF.

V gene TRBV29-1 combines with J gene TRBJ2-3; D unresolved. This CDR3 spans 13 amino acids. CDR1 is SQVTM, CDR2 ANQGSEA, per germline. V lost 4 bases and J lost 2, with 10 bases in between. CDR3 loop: CSVAAASTDTQYF. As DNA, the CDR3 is TGCAGCGTTGCCGCGGCTTCCACAGATACGCAGTATTTT.

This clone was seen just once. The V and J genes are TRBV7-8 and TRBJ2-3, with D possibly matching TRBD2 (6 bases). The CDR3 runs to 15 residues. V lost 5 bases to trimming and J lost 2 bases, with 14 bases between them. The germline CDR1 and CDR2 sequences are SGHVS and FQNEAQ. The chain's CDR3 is CASSPPLAYTDTQYF. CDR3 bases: TGTGCCAGCAGCCCTCCCCTAGCGTACACAGATACGCAGTATTTT.

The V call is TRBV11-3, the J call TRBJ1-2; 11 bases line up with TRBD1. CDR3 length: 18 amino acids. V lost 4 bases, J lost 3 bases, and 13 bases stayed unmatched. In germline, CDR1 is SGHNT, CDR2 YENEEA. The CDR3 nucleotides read TGTGCCAGCAGCTCGCAGGGCAGGACAGGGGGCGCAGACTATGGCTACACCTTC. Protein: CASSSQGRTGGADYGYTF.

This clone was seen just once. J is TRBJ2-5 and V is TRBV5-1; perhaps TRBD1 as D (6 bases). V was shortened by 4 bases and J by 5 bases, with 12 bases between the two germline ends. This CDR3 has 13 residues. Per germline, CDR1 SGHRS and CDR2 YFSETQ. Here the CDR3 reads CASSRDRRETQYF. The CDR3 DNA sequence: TGCGCCAGCAGCCGAGACAGGAGGGAGACCCAGTACTTC.

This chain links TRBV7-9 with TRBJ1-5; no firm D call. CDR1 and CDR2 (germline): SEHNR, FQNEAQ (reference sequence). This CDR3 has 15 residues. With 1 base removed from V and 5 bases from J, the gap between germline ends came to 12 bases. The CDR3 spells CASSLGGSNDQPQHF. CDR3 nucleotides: TGTGCCAGCAGCTTAGGCGGCAGTAATGATCAGCCCCAGCATTTT. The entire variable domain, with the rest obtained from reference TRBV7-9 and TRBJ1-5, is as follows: DTGVSQNPRHKITKRGQNVTFRCDPISEHNRLYWYRQTLGQGPEFLTYFQNEAQLEKSRLLSDRFSAERPKGSFSTLEIQRTEQGDSAMYLCASSLGGSNDQPQHFGDGTRLSIL.

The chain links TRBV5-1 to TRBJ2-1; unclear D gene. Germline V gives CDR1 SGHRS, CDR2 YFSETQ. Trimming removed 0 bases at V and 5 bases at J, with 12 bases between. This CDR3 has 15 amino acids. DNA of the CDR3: TGCGCCAGCAGCTTGGTTATGGCCAATAACAATGAGCAGTTCTTC. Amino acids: CASSLVMANNNEQFF.

CDR3: CASSSSGQGTYTDTQYF. The CDR3 DNA is TGTGCCAGCAGTTCTAGCGGACAGGGGACGTACACAGATACGCAGTATTTT. The gene calls are TRBV28 and TRBJ2-3; the match to TRBD1 covers 9 bases. V gave up 4 bases and J gave up 2 bases; unmatched junction bases: 10. The length of the CDR3 is 17 residues. The V gene's germline CDR1 is MDHEN and CDR2 SYDVKM.

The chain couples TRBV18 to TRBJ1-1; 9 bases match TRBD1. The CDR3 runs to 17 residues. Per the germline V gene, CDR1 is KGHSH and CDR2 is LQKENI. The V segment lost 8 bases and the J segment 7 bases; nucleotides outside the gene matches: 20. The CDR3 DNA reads TGTGCCAGCGGCGCCCCAGGCTTGACAGGGGGGGACTATGAAGCTTTCTTT. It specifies CASGAPGLTGGDYEAFF.

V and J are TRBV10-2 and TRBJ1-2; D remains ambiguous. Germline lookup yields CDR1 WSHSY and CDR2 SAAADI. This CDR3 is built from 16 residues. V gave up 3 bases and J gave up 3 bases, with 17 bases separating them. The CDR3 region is CASSDAVSYRYYGYTF. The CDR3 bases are TGCGCCAGCAGTGATGCCGTTTCTTACAGATACTATGGCTACACCTTC.

The CDR3 loop is CASSPRQGGGYGYTF. CDR3 nucleotide sequence: TGTGCCAGCAGTCCACGACAGGGAGGAGGTTATGGCTACACCTTC. The chain joins TRBV6-5 to TRBJ1-2; 7 nucleotides agree with TRBD1. The CDR3 is 15 residues long. V gave up 5 bases and J gave up 5 bases; unmatched junction bases: 11. In germline, CDR1 is MNHEY, CDR2 SVGAGI.

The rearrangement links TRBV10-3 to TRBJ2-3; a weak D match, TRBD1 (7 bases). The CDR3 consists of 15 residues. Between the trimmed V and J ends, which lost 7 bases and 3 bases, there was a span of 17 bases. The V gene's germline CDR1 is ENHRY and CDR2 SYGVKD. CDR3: CAITPGRGTTDTQYF. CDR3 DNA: TGTGCCATCACCCCCGGCAGGGGGACTACAGATACGCAGTATTTT.